This T cell receptor (beta chain) was sequenced in a study of shared clonotypes between healthy human individuals. Study results and caveats: Depth was large, yet rarefaction showed that sorted-subset sequencing was incomplete.

This clone was counted only a few times. The antigen remains unidentified. Positive CCR7 selection of CD45RO-negative cells yielded the naive CD8 cells, and terminally differentiated effector memory CD45RA+ cells were excluded. Nashville, Tennessee was home to all donors, each a Caucasian adult. Method: immunoSEQ multiplex PCR; TCRdb's copy keeps in-frame clones and lacks some. This table has about 680,000 clones, about 90% appearing once. This CDR3 is built from 14 residues. J lost 5 bases, V lost 6 bases, and 9 bases had no gene match. Looked up from germline, CDR1 is MNHNY and CDR2 is SVGAGI (reference sequence).

The sequence was obtained from a man aged 25 to 40 in good health. The chain uses TRBV6-6 and TRBJ2-7; 8 positions agree with TRBD2. The sample comprised naive CD8+ T cells sorted from blood. As DNA, the CDR3 is TGTGCCAGCAGCCCGGGACTAGAGAGCCACGAGCAGTACTTC. Protein: CASSPGLESHEQYF.